The rows below give T cell receptor beta chains drawn from one sample of a study of OX40 agonist ivuxolimab in advanced cancers. Profiled with immunoSEQ multiplex PCR; TCRdb holds only in-frame clones, not every one. The sample includes tens of thousands of clones, around 89% of them seen just once. Material: CD4+ or CD8+ T cells sorted from blood, obtained in a trial of the OX40 agonist ivuxolimab. All receptors derive from an adult with an advanced solid tumor such as melanoma, head and neck, liver or kidney cancer. Both conserved end residues are part of each CDR3. The D gene is left open where the match is weak. Clone size appears in some rows only: once, few, many, or a class for an expanded clone.

abundance: .
j_gene: TRBJ1-6
d_gene: .
v_gene: TRBV6-5
CDR3nt: TGTGCCAGCAGTGAAGTCCTGAATTCACCCCTCCACTTT
CDR3aa: CASSEVLNSPLHF

abundance: .
j_gene: TRBJ2-7
d_gene: TRBD1
v_gene: TRBV4-1
CDR3nt: TGCGCCAGCAGCCCCCGGACAGGGGAAATCTACGAGCAGTACTTC
CDR3aa: CASSPRTGEIYEQYF

abundance: .
j_gene: TRBJ1-6
d_gene: .
v_gene: TRBV9
CDR3nt: TGTGCCAGCAGCGTAGGGACAGCCACCTATAATTCACCCCTCCACTTT
CDR3aa: CASSVGTATYNSPLHF

abundance: few
j_gene: TRBJ2-3
d_gene: TRBD2
v_gene: TRBV11-2
CDR3nt: TGTGCCAGCAGCTCCCACCTAGCGGGACCTACAGATACGCAGTATTTT
CDR3aa: CASSSHLAGPTDTQYF

abundance: .
j_gene: TRBJ1-1
d_gene: TRBD1
v_gene: TRBV6-5
CDR3nt: TGTGCCAGCAGTTACTCTATAGGGACAGGGGCCCCTGAAGCTTTCTTT
CDR3aa: CASSYSIGTGAPEAFF

abundance: .
j_gene: TRBJ2-7
d_gene: TRBD1
v_gene: TRBV6-5
CDR3nt: TGTGCCAGCAGTTACACGACCTCGACAGGGGTCGACGAGCAGTACTTC
CDR3aa: CASSYTTSTGVDEQYF

abundance: .
j_gene: TRBJ2-1
d_gene: .
v_gene: TRBV5-4
CDR3nt: TGTGCCAGCAGCCCAGCCAGCGGAGCACCGGGAAATGAGCAGTTCTTC
CDR3aa: CASSPASGAPGNEQFF

abundance: .
j_gene: TRBJ2-1
d_gene: .
v_gene: TRBV7-9
CDR3nt: TGTGCCAGCAGCCCCTATGGTGAGCAGTTCTTC
CDR3aa: CASSPYGEQFF

abundance: once
j_gene: TRBJ2-2
d_gene: TRBD1
v_gene: TRBV7-9
CDR3nt: TGTGCCAGCAGCCGCAGACAGGGGATGATGAACACCGGGGAGCTGTTTTTT
CDR3aa: CASSRRQGMMNTGELFF

abundance: .
j_gene: TRBJ2-1
d_gene: TRBD2
v_gene: TRBV7-9
CDR3nt: TGTGCCAGTAGACTAGCGGGAAGCCCTTACAATGAGCAGTTCTTC
CDR3aa: CASRLAGSPYNEQFF

abundance: .
j_gene: TRBJ1-6
d_gene: TRBD1
v_gene: TRBV4-1
CDR3nt: TGCGCCAGCAGCCAAGAGGACAGGTATAATTCACCCCTCCACTTT
CDR3aa: CASSQEDRYNSPLHF

abundance: .
j_gene: TRBJ2-7
d_gene: .
v_gene: TRBV7-8
CDR3nt: TGTGCCAGCAGCTTACTAGGGGCCTATGAAAGCGAGCAGTACTTC
CDR3aa: CASSLLGAYESEQYF

abundance: .
j_gene: TRBJ2-1
d_gene: .
v_gene: TRBV11-2
CDR3nt: TGTGCCAGCAGCTTAGGGTTGGGGGTCCCCTACAATGAGCAGTTCTTC
CDR3aa: CASSLGLGVPYNEQFF

abundance: once
j_gene: TRBJ2-1
d_gene: .
v_gene: TRBV5-1
CDR3nt: TGCGCCAGCAGCTTGGAGGGAAGAAACTACAATGAGCAGTTCTTC
CDR3aa: CASSLEGRNYNEQFF

abundance: .
j_gene: TRBJ2-3
d_gene: .
v_gene: TRBV9
CDR3nt: TGTGCCAGCAGCGTCAAAGGGAGCACAGATACGCAGTATTTT
CDR3aa: CASSVKGSTDTQYF

abundance: .
j_gene: TRBJ2-2
d_gene: .
v_gene: TRBV7-9
CDR3nt: TGTGCCAGCAGCTTAGCTCCGGGAAAAGTCGGGAACACCGGGGAGCTGTTTTTT
CDR3aa: CASSLAPGKVGNTGELFF

abundance: .
j_gene: TRBJ2-1
d_gene: TRBD2
v_gene: TRBV7-3
CDR3nt: TGTGCCAGCAGCTCTGGGACTAGCGGGCCCTACAATGAGCAGTTCTTC
CDR3aa: CASSSGTSGPYNEQFF

abundance: .
j_gene: TRBJ2-7
d_gene: .
v_gene: TRBV5-6
CDR3nt: TGTGCCAGCAGCTTGGGAACAAACTACGAGCAGTACTTC
CDR3aa: CASSLGTNYEQYF

abundance: .
j_gene: TRBJ2-3
d_gene: .
v_gene: TRBV15
CDR3nt: TGTGCCACCAGCAGCAAAGGGAGCCCCACGGATACGCAGTATTTT
CDR3aa: CATSSKGSPTDTQYF

abundance: .
j_gene: TRBJ2-7
d_gene: TRBD1
v_gene: TRBV5-4
CDR3nt: TGTGCCAGCAGCCGGGAAGGACAGGGGGCCCACGAGCAGTACTTC
CDR3aa: CASSREGQGAHEQYF

abundance: .
j_gene: TRBJ1-5
d_gene: .
v_gene: TRBV19
CDR3nt: TGTGCCAGTAGTTATTATAAGAATCAGCCCCAGCATTTT
CDR3aa: CASSYYKNQPQHF

abundance: .
j_gene: TRBJ2-1
d_gene: TRBD1
v_gene: TRBV4-1
CDR3nt: TGCGCCAGCAGCCTCCGGGACAGGGGTCTCGATGAGCAGTTCTTC
CDR3aa: CASSLRDRGLDEQFF

abundance: .
j_gene: TRBJ1-4
d_gene: TRBD1
v_gene: TRBV30
CDR3nt: TGTGCCTGGAGTACCCTGGGGACAGGGCTTGAAAAACTGTTTTTT
CDR3aa: CAWSTLGTGLEKLFF

abundance: .
j_gene: TRBJ1-1
d_gene: .
v_gene: TRBV19
CDR3nt: TGTGCCAGTAGTATAGATGCCGGGAGTGGCACTGAAGCTTTCTTT
CDR3aa: CASSIDAGSGTEAFF

abundance: .
j_gene: TRBJ2-1
d_gene: .
v_gene: TRBV27
CDR3nt: TGTGCCAGCAGTCTACAAATCGTACTTGGAAACTTTGAGCAGTTCTTC
CDR3aa: CASSLQIVLGNFEQFF

abundance: once
j_gene: TRBJ1-1
d_gene: TRBD1
v_gene: TRBV29-1
CDR3nt: TGCAGCGTTGAAGTGGAGGATCAGAGGGACAGGGTGAACACTGAAGCTTTCTTT
CDR3aa: CSVEVEDQRDRVNTEAFF

abundance: .
j_gene: TRBJ1-2
d_gene: .
v_gene: TRBV11-2
CDR3nt: TGTGCCAGCAGCTTTGCAGGGGATGGCTACACCTTC
CDR3aa: CASSFAGDGYTF

abundance: once
j_gene: TRBJ2-7
d_gene: .
v_gene: TRBV5-8
CDR3nt: TGTGCCAGCAGCTTGTTCAGCTACGAGCAGTACTTC
CDR3aa: CASSLFSYEQYF

abundance: .
j_gene: TRBJ2-1
d_gene: TRBD2
v_gene: TRBV6-4
CDR3nt: TGTGCCAGCAGTGAAACTAGCGGGATGCTTGAGCAGTTCTTC
CDR3aa: CASSETSGMLEQFF

abundance: .
j_gene: TRBJ1-1
d_gene: .
v_gene: TRBV19
CDR3nt: TGTGCCAGTAGTATAGGGACGGGGCGCACTGAAGCTTTCTTT
CDR3aa: CASSIGTGRTEAFF

abundance: .
j_gene: TRBJ2-7
d_gene: .
v_gene: TRBV5-3
CDR3nt: TGTGCCAGAACCGAGCCGCCGGACACTCTCTCCTACGAGCAGTACTTC
CDR3aa: CARTEPPDTLSYEQYF

abundance: .
j_gene: TRBJ1-5
d_gene: TRBD1
v_gene: TRBV27
CDR3nt: TGTGCCAGCAGTTCCCGGGACAGGGGTAGGGGCAATCAGCCCCAGCATTTT
CDR3aa: CASSSRDRGRGNQPQHF

abundance: .
j_gene: TRBJ1-1
d_gene: TRBD1
v_gene: TRBV2
CDR3nt: TGTGCCAGCCGGGGACAGGGACAAGCTTTCTTT
CDR3aa: CASRGQGQAFF

abundance: .
j_gene: TRBJ1-2
d_gene: .
v_gene: TRBV11-2
CDR3nt: TGTGCCAGCAGCTTTTCAGGCAGCAAGCAAGCTTACTATGGCTACACCTTC
CDR3aa: CASSFSGSKQAYYGYTF

abundance: .
j_gene: TRBJ2-7
d_gene: .
v_gene: TRBV5-6
CDR3nt: TGTGCCAGCAGCTTCAGCATATACCCCTACGAGCAGTACTTC
CDR3aa: CASSFSIYPYEQYF

abundance: .
j_gene: TRBJ1-1
d_gene: TRBD1
v_gene: TRBV27
CDR3nt: TGTGCCAGCAGTCACCCCGGGACAGGGGACACTGAAGCTTTCTTT
CDR3aa: CASSHPGTGDTEAFF

abundance: once
j_gene: TRBJ1-5
d_gene: .
v_gene: TRBV5-4
CDR3nt: TGTGCCAGCAGCTTGGACGGAGGCCTTTGGGATCAGCCCCAGCATTTT
CDR3aa: CASSLDGGLWDQPQHF

abundance: .
j_gene: TRBJ2-2
d_gene: TRBD2
v_gene: TRBV28
CDR3nt: TGTGCCAGCAGTTGGGAGTTTTGGCGGGAGGGTGGCACCGGGGAGCTGTTTTTT
CDR3aa: CASSWEFWREGGTGELFF

abundance: .
j_gene: TRBJ2-2
d_gene: .
v_gene: TRBV5-1
CDR3nt: TGCGCCAGCAGCTTAGATCCTTCCCGGGAGCTGTTTTTT
CDR3aa: CASSLDPSRELFF

abundance: .
j_gene: TRBJ2-6
d_gene: TRBD2
v_gene: TRBV11-3
CDR3nt: TGTGCCAGCAGCCCGGGCCTCTCAGCGGGGCTGATCTCTGGGGCCAACGTCCTGACTTTC
CDR3aa: CASSPGLSAGLISGANVLTF

abundance: .
j_gene: TRBJ1-1
d_gene: .
v_gene: TRBV6-6
CDR3nt: TGTGCCAGCAGTTTGGATCATGCGGGCACTGAAGCTTTCTTT
CDR3aa: CASSLDHAGTEAFF

abundance: .
j_gene: TRBJ2-1
d_gene: .
v_gene: TRBV7-6
CDR3nt: TGTGCCAGCAGCGCCGTGGGGACCAGTCTCAATGAGCAGTTCTTC
CDR3aa: CASSAVGTSLNEQFF

abundance: .
j_gene: TRBJ2-7
d_gene: .
v_gene: TRBV4-2
CDR3nt: TGTGCCAGCAGCCAGAGCCTGGGTGGGACGACAAACTACGAGCAGTACTTC
CDR3aa: CASSQSLGGTTNYEQYF

abundance: .
j_gene: TRBJ2-7
d_gene: TRBD2
v_gene: TRBV4-2
CDR3nt: TGTGCCAGCAGCCCCCTTATGAGCGGGACCAAAACCAACTACGAGCAGTACTTC
CDR3aa: CASSPLMSGTKTNYEQYF

abundance: .
j_gene: TRBJ2-7
d_gene: TRBD1
v_gene: TRBV6-1
CDR3nt: TGTGCCAGCAGTGAAGCATGGGACAGGGGTTACGAGCAGTACTTC
CDR3aa: CASSEAWDRGYEQYF

abundance: .
j_gene: TRBJ2-1
d_gene: .
v_gene: TRBV5-4
CDR3nt: TGTGCCAGCAGCTCCCGGGGAGCGATTTCGTTCTTC
CDR3aa: CASSSRGAISFF

abundance: .
j_gene: TRBJ2-1
d_gene: .
v_gene: TRBV29-1
CDR3nt: TGCAGCGTCGCGCCTCCTTTCAACTACAATGAGCAGTTCTTC
CDR3aa: CSVAPPFNYNEQFF

abundance: once
j_gene: TRBJ1-5
d_gene: .
v_gene: TRBV2
CDR3nt: TGTGCCAGCAGTGACAGGTTTTATAGCAATCAGCCCCAGCATTTT
CDR3aa: CASSDRFYSNQPQHF

abundance: .
j_gene: TRBJ2-2
d_gene: .
v_gene: TRBV7-3
CDR3nt: TGTGCCAGCAGCTTGCCGGGGGAATTGAACACCGGGGAGCTGTTTTTT
CDR3aa: CASSLPGELNTGELFF

abundance: .
j_gene: TRBJ1-1
d_gene: TRBD1
v_gene: TRBV7-9
CDR3nt: TGTGCCAGCAGACGCCCTTTGACAGGGACAAATGAAGCTTTCTTT
CDR3aa: CASRRPLTGTNEAFF

abundance: .
j_gene: TRBJ1-5
d_gene: .
v_gene: TRBV6-6
CDR3nt: TGTGCCAGCAGTTATATTTCCGCCATGAATCAGCCCCAGCATTTT
CDR3aa: CASSYISAMNQPQHF

abundance: .
j_gene: TRBJ2-1
d_gene: .
v_gene: TRBV19
CDR3nt: TGTGCCAGTAGTATAGTAACCGGGACGTCATACAATGAGCAGTTCTTC
CDR3aa: CASSIVTGTSYNEQFF

abundance: once
j_gene: TRBJ2-2
d_gene: .
v_gene: TRBV4-1
CDR3nt: TGCGCCAGCAGCACAATTGGAGGATCCGGGGAGCTGTTTTTT
CDR3aa: CASSTIGGSGELFF